This TCR beta chain was sequenced for a study of T cell changes during pregnancy in multiple sclerosis. In germline, CDR1 is SEHNR, CDR2 FQNEAQ (reference sequence). The CDR3 consists of 14 residues. J lost 6 bases, V lost 2 bases, and 7 bases had no gene match. Produced via immunoSEQ multiplex PCR; TCRdb's table is partial and in-frame only. The sample records 50,000 to 65,000 clones, about 94% being singletons. This clonotype was obtained from a female donor with multiple sclerosis, enrolled in a pregnancy study. The gene calls are TRBV7-9 and TRBJ2-7, with 7 bases identical to TRBD2. Source: CD8+ T cells from peripheral blood mononuclear cells, taken in the second trimester of pregnancy. The CDR3 reads CASSLLGGSGEQYF. The CDR3 DNA is TGTGCCAGCAGCTTACTCGGCGGGAGCGGCGAGCAGTACTTC.